This TCR beta chain derives from a study of monozygotic twins with inflammatory bowel disease. Study-wide results and caveats: The results supported no single strong signal or clonotype associated with IBD. IBD patients displayed reduced TCRbeta diversity (inverse Simpson) when set against healthy co-twins.

Using the 5' RACE reads, TCRdb records one entry per CDR3 protein without DNA. This table lists about 420,000 distinct CDR3 sequences. The CDR3 is 14 amino acids. Germline loops: CDR1 MNHNS, CDR2 SASEGT. Of note for this clonotype: Its antigen remains unidentified.

The chain employs TRBV6-1 and TRBJ2-3; TCRdb outputs TRBD2, but without DNA this stays unchecked. The receptor's source is a human donor with ulcerative colitis or Crohn's disease, or a healthy co-twin of an affected twin (not recorded which). The sequenced sample was blood. CDR3: CASRASGSTDTQYF.